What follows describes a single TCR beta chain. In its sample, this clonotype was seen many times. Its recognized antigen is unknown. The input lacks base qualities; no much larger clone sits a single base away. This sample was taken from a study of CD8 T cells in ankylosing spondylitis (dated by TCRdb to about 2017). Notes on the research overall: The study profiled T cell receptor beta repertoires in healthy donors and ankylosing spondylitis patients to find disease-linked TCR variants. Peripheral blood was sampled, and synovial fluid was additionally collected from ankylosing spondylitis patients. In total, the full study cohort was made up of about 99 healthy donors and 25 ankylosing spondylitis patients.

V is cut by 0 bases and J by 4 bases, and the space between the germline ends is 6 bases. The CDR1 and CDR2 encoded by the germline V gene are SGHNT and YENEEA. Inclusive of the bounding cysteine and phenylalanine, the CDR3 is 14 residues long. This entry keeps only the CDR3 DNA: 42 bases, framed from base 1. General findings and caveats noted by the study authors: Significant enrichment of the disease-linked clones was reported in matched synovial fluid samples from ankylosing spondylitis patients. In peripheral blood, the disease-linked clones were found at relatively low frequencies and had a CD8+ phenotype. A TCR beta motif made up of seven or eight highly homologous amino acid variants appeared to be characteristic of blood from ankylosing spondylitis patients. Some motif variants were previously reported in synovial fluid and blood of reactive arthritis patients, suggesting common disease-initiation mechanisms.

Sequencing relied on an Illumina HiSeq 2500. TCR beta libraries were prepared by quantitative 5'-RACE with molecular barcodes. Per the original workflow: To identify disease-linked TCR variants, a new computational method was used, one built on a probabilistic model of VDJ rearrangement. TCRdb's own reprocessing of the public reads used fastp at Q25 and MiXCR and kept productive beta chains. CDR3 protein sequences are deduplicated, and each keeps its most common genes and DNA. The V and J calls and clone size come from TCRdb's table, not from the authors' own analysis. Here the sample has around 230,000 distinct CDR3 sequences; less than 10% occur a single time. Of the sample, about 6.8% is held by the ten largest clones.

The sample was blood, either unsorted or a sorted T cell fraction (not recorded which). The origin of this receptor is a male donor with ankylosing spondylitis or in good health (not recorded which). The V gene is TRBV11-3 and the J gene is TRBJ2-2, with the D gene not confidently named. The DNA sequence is TGTGCCAGCAGCTTAGAGACGGGCACCGGGGAGCTGTTTTTT. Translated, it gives CASSLETGTGELFF.